The following is a TCR beta chain sequence with its context. Its antigen remains unidentified. Using immunoSEQ multiplex PCR, the repertoire was profiled, and TCRdb retains in-frame clones only, with some absent. The sample has about 24,000 clones; approximately 90% are singletons. This record belongs to a study of T cells in localized non-small cell lung cancer. V lost 3 bases and J lost 8; bases outside the gene matches: 9. Germline values: CDR1 MDHEN, CDR2 SYDVKM. The CDR3 contains 15 residues. Notes on the study in general: Longer survival (overall) was linked to higher T cell density in blood. In adjacent lung appeared a median about 58 of the top 100 tumor clones.

The sample consisted of peripheral blood, taken before any cancer treatment. This TCR was sampled from a woman aged 40-69 years with stage I lung adenocarcinoma. V and J are TRBV28 and TRBJ1-4; 7 bases map to TRBD1. The CDR3 spells CASSFPKGAGEKLFF. In nucleotides, the CDR3 is TGTGCCAGCAGTTTCCCCAAGGGGGCAGGGGAAAAACTGTTTTTT. The whole variable domain, remainder taken from reference TRBV28 and TRBJ1-4, is DVKVTQSSRYLVKRTGEKVFLECVQDMDHENMFWYRQDPGLGLRLIYFSYDVKMKEKGDIPEGYSVSREKKERFSLILESASTNQTSMYLCASSFPKGAGEKLFFGSGTQLSVL.